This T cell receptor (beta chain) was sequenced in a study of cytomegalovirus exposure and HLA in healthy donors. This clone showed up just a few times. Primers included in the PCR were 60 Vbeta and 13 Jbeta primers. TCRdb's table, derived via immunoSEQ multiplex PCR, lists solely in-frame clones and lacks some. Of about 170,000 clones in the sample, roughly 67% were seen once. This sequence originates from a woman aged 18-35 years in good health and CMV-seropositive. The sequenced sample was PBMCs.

The CDR3 bases are TGTGCCAGCACCCGCATAGGGGGGGGCGGAGATACGCAGTATTTT. Its translation: CASTRIGGGGDTQYF. The V and J genes are TRBV2 and TRBJ2-3, with a tentative D call TRBD2 (7 bases). From germline, CDR1 is SNHLY and CDR2 FYNNEI. This CDR3 contains 15 residues. Trimming took off 7 bases at V and 5 bases at J, with 19 bases between the two ends.